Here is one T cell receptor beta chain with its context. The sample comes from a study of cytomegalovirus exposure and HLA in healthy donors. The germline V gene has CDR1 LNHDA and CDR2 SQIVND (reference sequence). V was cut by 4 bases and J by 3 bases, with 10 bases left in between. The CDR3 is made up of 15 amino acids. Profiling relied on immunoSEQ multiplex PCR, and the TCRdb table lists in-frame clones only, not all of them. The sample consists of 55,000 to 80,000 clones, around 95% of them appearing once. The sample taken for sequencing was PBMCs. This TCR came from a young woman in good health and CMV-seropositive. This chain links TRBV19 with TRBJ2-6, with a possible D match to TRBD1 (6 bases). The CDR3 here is CASSTEGVGANVLTF. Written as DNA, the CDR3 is TGTGCCAGTAGTACCGAGGGGGTTGGGGCCAACGTCCTGACTTTC.